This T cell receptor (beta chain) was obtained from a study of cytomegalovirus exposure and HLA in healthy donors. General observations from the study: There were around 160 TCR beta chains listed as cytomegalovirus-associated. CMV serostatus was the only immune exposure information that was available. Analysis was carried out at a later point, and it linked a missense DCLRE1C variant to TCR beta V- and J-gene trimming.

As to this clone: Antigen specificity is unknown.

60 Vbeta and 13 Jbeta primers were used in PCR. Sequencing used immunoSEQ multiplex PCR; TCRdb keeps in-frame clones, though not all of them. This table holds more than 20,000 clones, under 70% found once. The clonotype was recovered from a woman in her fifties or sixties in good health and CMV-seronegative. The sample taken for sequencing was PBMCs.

The DNA for the CDR3 is TGCGCCAGCAGCTTGGAGAGTGGAACTAATGAAAAACTGTTTTTT. Its translation: CASSLESGTNEKLFF. This chain joins TRBV5-1 and TRBJ1-4; D gene ambiguous. CDR1 is SGHRS, CDR2 YFSETQ, per germline. The CDR3 is 15 amino acids. V lost 0 bases and J 1 base, leaving 7 bases between the germline ends.